This T cell receptor beta chain was sequenced for a study of cytomegalovirus exposure and HLA in healthy donors. Study-wide findings and caveats: Overall, about 160 TCR beta chains were annotated as cytomegalovirus-associated.

In germline, CDR1 is KGHSH, CDR2 LQKENI. V was trimmed by 1 base and J by 9 bases, leaving 10 bases between them. The CDR3 runs to 14 residues. Researchers ran the PCR with 60 Vbeta and 13 Jbeta primers. Method: immunoSEQ multiplex PCR; TCRdb's copy keeps in-frame clones and lacks some. This table holds about 77,000 clones, 60% to 80% found once. Of note for this clone: The antigen is not known.

The sample consisted of PBMCs. The source of this sequence is a middle-aged woman in good health and CMV-seronegative. This chain connects TRBV18 to TRBJ1-6; D may be TRBD1 (5 bases). The CDR3 spells CASSPRQITSPLHF. The CDR3 DNA reads TGTGCCAGCTCACCACGACAGATAACTTCACCCCTCCACTTT.